A single sample gave rise to the 6 T cell receptor beta chains below, sequenced in a study of T cells in Graves' hyperthyroidism and ophthalmopathy. Researchers took RNA transcripts and amplified the TCR beta CDR3 regions from them. TCR CDR3 underwent first-round RT-PCR with the HTBI primer set. In TCRdb, the multiplex PCR reads were re-called with MiXCR into one record per CDR3 protein. The sample has a few hundred thousand distinct CDR3 sequences, about a sixth seen once. The sequencing input was blood. These receptors came from a man aged 40-49 years with Graves' hyperthyroidism.

Ten or more counts support this clonotype. The chain carries TRBV10-3 and TRBJ2-5; the match to TRBD2 covers 8 bases. With 7 bases clipped from V and 5 bases from J, the junction kept 9 bases outside the gene matches. The CDR3 has 14 amino acids. Looked up from germline, CDR1 is ENHRY and CDR2 is SYGVKD. For the CDR3, the DNA is TGTGCCATCATGGGCGGGGGGCCCCTCGAGACCCAGTACTTC. This encodes CAIMGGGPLETQYF.

The V and J genes are TRBV19 and TRBJ1-5; no reliable D call. V dropped 7 bases and J dropped 0 bases, with 4 bases sitting between them. Germline V gene data show CDR1 as LNHDA and CDR2 as SQIVND (reference sequence). CDR3 length: 12 residues. DNA of the CDR3: TGTGCCAGTACGTATAGCAATCAGCCCCAGCATTTT. It specifies CASTYSNQPQHF.

The chain combines TRBV12-3 or TRBV12-4 with TRBJ2-5, with D hard to call. The CDR3 totals 13 residues. V shed 3 bases and J shed 0 bases, with 5 bases lying between them. The DNA for the CDR3 is TGTGCCAGCAGTTTCTCCTACCAAGAGACCCAGTACTTC. This encodes CASSFSYQETQYF.

This clonotype was observed many times. This chain uses TRBV12-3 or TRBV12-4 with TRBJ1-5, with TRBD1 matching 7 bases. This CDR3 comprises 15 residues. V lost 1 base to trimming and J lost 6 bases; unmatched junction nucleotides: 6. The CDR3 DNA follows: TGTGCCAGCAGTTTAGAACAGGGGATTCCTCAGCCCCAGCATTTT. Translating it yields CASSLEQGIPQPQHF.

This clonotype has a count of ten or more. The chain combines TRBV6-2 or TRBV6-3 with TRBJ2-7; the D gene is possibly TRBD2 (6 bases). Trimming cost V 6 bases and J 1 base, with 16 bases left between them. The CDR3 is 15 amino acids. The germline gives CDR1 MNHEY, CDR2 SVGEGT. The CDR3 DNA follows: TGTGCCAGCAGACTTGAACCGGGACTGTCCTACGAGCAGTACTTC. It codes for CASRLEPGLSYEQYF.

The J gene is TRBJ1-5, the V gene TRBV10-3, with a possible D match to TRBD1 (5 bases). V lost 3 bases, J lost 5 bases, and 11 bases lay in between. Germline V gene sequence: CDR1 ENHRY, CDR2 SYGVKD. This CDR3 has 14 amino acids. As DNA, the CDR3 is TGTGCCATCAGTGATTCAGGGATTGATCAGCCCCAGCATTTT. Residues: CAISDSGIDQPQHF.